Listed below are T cell receptor beta chains from one sample, sequenced in a study of blood T cell repertoires in COVID-19. The table came from immunoSEQ multiplex PCR; TCRdb's copy has only in-frame clones and leaves some out. Of roughly 200,000 clones detected, approximately 84% appear once; the ten largest clones hold about 4.9%. Sequencing was carried out using peripheral blood. The receptors come from a woman of 80 years or more with acute or convalescent COVID-19. The CDR3 runs from the conserved cysteine through the conserved F or W. Each record gives: V gene, D gene, J gene, clone size, CDR3 DNA, CDR3 protein. A D gene is named only where the DNA matches it firmly. Only some rows state a clone size, as once, few, many or a class for expanded clones.

V: TRBV5-6; D: -; J: TRBJ2-1; size: -; DNA: TGTGCCAGCAGCTTGGCAGGGAAAAATAACAATGAGCAGTTCTTC; CDR3: CASSLAGKNNNEQFF
V: TRBV18; D: -; J: TRBJ1-2; size: -; DNA: TGTGCCAGCTCACCACCGTCGCAGGTCTATGGCTACACCTTC; CDR3: CASSPPSQVYGYTF
V: TRBV7-2; D: TRBD1; J: TRBJ2-1; size: -; DNA: TGTGCCAGCAGCTTAACCGGGACAGGGAACGTCTTC; CDR3: CASSLTGTGNVF
V: TRBV11-3; D: TRBD2; J: TRBJ2-1; size: -; DNA: TGTGCCAGCAGCTTAAGCGGGAGGGCCGGCAATGAGCAGTTCTTC; CDR3: CASSLSGRAGNEQFF
V: TRBV27; D: -; J: TRBJ2-6; size: -; DNA: TGTGCCAGCAGACGGTTGAACAGGGAGAACGGGGCCAACGTCCTGACTTTC; CDR3: CASRRLNRENGANVLTF
V: TRBV9; D: -; J: TRBJ2-1; size: -; DNA: TGTGCCAGCAACCCCCCCGGGCGGGGAGGAAATGAGCAGTTCTTC; CDR3: CASNPPGRGGNEQFF
V: TRBV6-6; D: -; J: TRBJ1-3; size: -; DNA: TGTGCCATTTTCAAAGGAAACACCATATATTTT; CDR3: CAIFKGNTIYF
V: TRBV7-2; D: -; J: TRBJ2-7; size: few; DNA: TGTGCCAGCAGCTTAATCGGGGTACGCTACGAGCAGTACTTC; CDR3: CASSLIGVRYEQYF
V: TRBV19; D: -; J: TRBJ1-5; size: -; DNA: TGTGCCAGTAGTACCCAGGGTTATCAGCCCCAGCATTTT; CDR3: CASSTQGYQPQHF
V: TRBV10-1; D: -; J: TRBJ2-7; size: -; DNA: TGCGCCAGCAGTCGGGACCATGGGAGGTACGAGCAGTACTTC; CDR3: CASSRDHGRYEQYF
V: TRBV15; D: -; J: TRBJ1-2; size: -; DNA: TGTGCCACCAGCAGAGATCGGGAGAGACTGTATGGCTACACCTTC; CDR3: CATSRDRERLYGYTF
V: TRBV5-1; D: -; J: TRBJ1-1; size: -; DNA: TGCGCCAGCAGCTCCGGGACACTGAACACTGAAGCTTTCTTT; CDR3: CASSSGTLNTEAFF
V: TRBV7-2; D: -; J: TRBJ2-3; size: -; DNA: TGTGCCAGCAGCTTACGGTTCGGGGGAGACGGAACAGATACGCAGTATTTT; CDR3: CASSLRFGGDGTDTQYF
V: TRBV6-6; D: -; J: TRBJ1-3; size: -; DNA: TGTGCCAGCAGTTACTCCATCCAGGGTTACGGAAACACCATATATTTT; CDR3: CASSYSIQGYGNTIYF
V: TRBV19; D: TRBD1; J: TRBJ1-1; size: -; DNA: TGTGCCAGTAGTATATCTGGGACAGGGGGGAAGTACACTGAAGCTTTCTTT; CDR3: CASSISGTGGKYTEAFF
V: TRBV6-2/TRBV6-3; D: TRBD1; J: TRBJ1-1; size: -; DNA: TGTGCCAGCAGTTACTACTCCCCTCAGGGACAGATCACTGAAGCTTTCTTT; CDR3: CASSYYSPQGQITEAFF
V: TRBV5-1; D: TRBD2; J: TRBJ2-1; size: -; DNA: TGCGCCAGCAGCTTGGGGACTAGCGTTCCCTACAATGAGCAGTTCTTC; CDR3: CASSLGTSVPYNEQFF
V: TRBV3-1/TRBV3-2; D: -; J: TRBJ1-1; size: -; DNA: TGTGCCAGCAGCAATCGGGGGTCCACTGAAGCTTTCTTT; CDR3: CASSNRGSTEAFF
V: TRBV24-1; D: -; J: TRBJ2-7; size: once; DNA: TGTGCCACCAGTGATCCTAGCTCCTACGAGCAGTACTTC; CDR3: CATSDPSSYEQYF
V: TRBV7-2; D: TRBD2; J: TRBJ2-7; size: -; DNA: TGTGCCAGCAGCTTGGGGCTAGCGGGAGGGCTAGAGCAGTACTTC; CDR3: CASSLGLAGGLEQYF
V: TRBV30; D: -; J: TRBJ2-5; size: -; DNA: TGTGCCTGGAACGGTCAAGAGACCCAGTACTTC; CDR3: CAWNGQETQYF
V: TRBV7-2; D: -; J: TRBJ2-5; size: -; DNA: TGTGCCAGCAGCTTAGCGGGGACTGGAATACAAGAGACCCAGTACTTC; CDR3: CASSLAGTGIQETQYF
V: TRBV7-9; D: TRBD1; J: TRBJ2-7; size: few; DNA: TGTGCCAGCAGCCCGACAGGGAACTACGAGCAGTACTTC; CDR3: CASSPTGNYEQYF
V: TRBV9; D: TRBD2; J: TRBJ2-5; size: -; DNA: TGTGCCAGCAGCCCCAGGTTGGGGACTAGCGGGGGGGAGACCCAGTACTTC; CDR3: CASSPRLGTSGGETQYF
V: TRBV3-1/TRBV3-2; D: -; J: TRBJ2-7; size: -; DNA: TGTGCCAGCAGTCGGGTCTTCTACGAGCAGTACTTC; CDR3: CASSRVFYEQYF
V: TRBV5-1; D: -; J: TRBJ1-1; size: -; DNA: TGCGCCAGCAGCTTGGCACAGCTGAACACTGAAGCTTTCTTT; CDR3: CASSLAQLNTEAFF
V: TRBV6-6; D: TRBD2; J: TRBJ2-3; size: -; DNA: TGTGCCAGCACCCAACTAGCGGGAGAGCATACGCAGTATTTT; CDR3: CASTQLAGEHTQYF